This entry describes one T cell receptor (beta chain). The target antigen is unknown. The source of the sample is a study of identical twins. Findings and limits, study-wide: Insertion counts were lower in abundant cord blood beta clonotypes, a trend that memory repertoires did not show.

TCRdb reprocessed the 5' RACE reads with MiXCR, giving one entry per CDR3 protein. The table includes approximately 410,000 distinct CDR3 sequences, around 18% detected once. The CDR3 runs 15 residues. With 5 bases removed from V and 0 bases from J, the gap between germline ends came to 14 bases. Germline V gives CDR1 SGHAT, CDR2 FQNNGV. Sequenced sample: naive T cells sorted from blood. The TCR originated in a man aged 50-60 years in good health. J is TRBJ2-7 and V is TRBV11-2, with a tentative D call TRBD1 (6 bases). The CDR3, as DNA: TGTGCCAGCAGCCAGGGGTCTTACAACTCCTACGAGCAGTACTTC. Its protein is CASSQGSYNSYEQYF.